The 6 T cell receptor beta chains below all came from one sample that was sequenced in a study of blood T cell repertoires in COVID-19. Sequencing was performed with immunoSEQ multiplex PCR; in TCRdb, only in-frame clones are kept and a portion is missing. This table has about 170,000 clones, about 74% appearing once. Material for sequencing was peripheral blood. The receptors shown here come from an elderly woman with acute or convalescent COVID-19.

The chain combines TRBV10-1 with TRBJ2-2, with 16 bases lining up with TRBD2. V shed 6 bases, J shed 6 bases, and the junction held 10 bases outside the gene matches. The CDR3 extends over 18 amino acids. The germline gives CDR1 WNHNN, CDR2 SYGVQD (reference sequence). The CDR3 DNA reads as TGCGCCAGCAGCCAACTGGGACTAGCGGGAGGGCCGGCCGGGGAGCTGTTTTTT. Translated, it gives CASSQLGLAGGPAGELFF.

The rearrangement links TRBV28 to TRBJ2-1; D perhaps matches TRBD2 (5 bases). Germline CDR1 reads MDHEN; CDR2 reads SYDVKM. With 5 bases removed from V and 7 bases from J, the gap between germline ends came to 18 bases. The length of the CDR3 is 15 residues. The CDR3 loop reads CASSPLAGKENEQFF. The CDR3 coding sequence is TGTGCCAGCAGTCCTCTAGCTGGCAAGGAGAATGAGCAGTTCTTC.

This chain connects TRBV27 to TRBJ1-6; D unresolved. The V and J ends lost 2 bases and 0 bases respectively, with 5 bases between them. The germline V gene has CDR1 MNHEY and CDR2 SMNVEV (reference sequence). The CDR3 sequence is 15 residues long. The CDR3 protein is CASSLQSSYNSPLHF. CDR3 sequence (DNA): TGTGCCAGCAGTTTACAGTCCTCCTATAATTCACCCCTCCACTTT.

The chain uses TRBV21-1 and TRBJ1-5. TRBV21-1 represents a pseudogene. The CDR3 totals 15 residues. The CDR3 DNA is TGTGCCAGCAGCAACCTAAAAAAACCCGGGGAGCCCCAGCATTTT. Its translation: CASSNLKKPGEPQHF.

This clone has more than one count but fewer than ten. The CDR3 DNA reads as TGTGCCAGCAGCCCACAGGGCGATCAGCCCCAGCATTTT. This translates into CASSPQGDQPQHF. The chain carries TRBV7-9 and TRBJ1-5; tentative D call: TRBD1 (6 bases). Trimming cost V 5 bases and J 5 bases, with 10 bases left between them. CDR3 length: 13 amino acids. The V gene's germline CDR1 is SEHNR and CDR2 FQNEAQ (reference sequence).

This clone was counted between two and nine times. The chain has TRBV28 and TRBJ2-4; 8 bases map to TRBD2. Unmatched junction bases numbered 7, after V lost 5 bases and J lost 4 bases. Germline lookup yields CDR1 MDHEN and CDR2 SYDVKM. This CDR3 has 15 amino acids. As DNA, the CDR3 is TGTGCCAGCAGTGCCGGGACTAGATCTAAAAACATTCAGTACTTC. Translation: CASSAGTRSKNIQYF.